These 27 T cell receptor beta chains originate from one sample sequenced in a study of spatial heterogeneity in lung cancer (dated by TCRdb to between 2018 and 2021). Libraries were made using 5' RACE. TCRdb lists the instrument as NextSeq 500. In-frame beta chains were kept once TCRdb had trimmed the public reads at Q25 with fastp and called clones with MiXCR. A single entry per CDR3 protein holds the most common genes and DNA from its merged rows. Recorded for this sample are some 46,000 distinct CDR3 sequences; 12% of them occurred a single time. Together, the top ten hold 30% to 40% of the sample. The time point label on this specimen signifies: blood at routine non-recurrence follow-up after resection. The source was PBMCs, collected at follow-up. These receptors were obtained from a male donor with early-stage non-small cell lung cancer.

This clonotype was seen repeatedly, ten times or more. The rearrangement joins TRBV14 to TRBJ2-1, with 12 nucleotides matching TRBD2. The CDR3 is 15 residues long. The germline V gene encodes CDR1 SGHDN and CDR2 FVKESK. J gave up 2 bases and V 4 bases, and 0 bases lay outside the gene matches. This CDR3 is CASSRTSGTYNEQFF. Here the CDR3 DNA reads TGTGCCAGCAGCCGGACTAGCGGGACCTACAATGAGCAGTTCTTC.

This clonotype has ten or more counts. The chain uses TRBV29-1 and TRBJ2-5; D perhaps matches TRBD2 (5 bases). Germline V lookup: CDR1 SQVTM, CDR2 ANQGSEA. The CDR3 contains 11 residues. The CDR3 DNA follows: TGCACCACGGGGTACCAAGAGACCCAGTACTTC. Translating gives CTTGYQETQYF.

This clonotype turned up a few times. The CDR3 here is CASSSWGAADTQYF. CDR3 nucleotide sequence: TGTGCCAGCAGTTCGTGGGGGGCCGCAGATACGCAGTATTTT. The chain has TRBV12-3 or TRBV12-4 and TRBJ2-3; either TRBD1 or TRBD2 may supply D (6 bases each). The germline V and J ends were trimmed by 4 bases and 4 bases, with 12 bases remaining between them. The CDR3 totals 14 residues.

The CDR3 here is CAWSVRDRSYEQYF. The CDR3 DNA reads as TGTGCCTGGAGTGTACGGGACAGGTCCTACGAGCAGTACTTC. J is TRBJ2-7 and V is TRBV30; 8 positions match TRBD1. This CDR3 region has 14 residues. J lost 1 base, V lost 0 bases, and 2 bases had no gene match. CDR1 and CDR2 from the germline V gene are GTSNPN and SVGIG (reference sequence).

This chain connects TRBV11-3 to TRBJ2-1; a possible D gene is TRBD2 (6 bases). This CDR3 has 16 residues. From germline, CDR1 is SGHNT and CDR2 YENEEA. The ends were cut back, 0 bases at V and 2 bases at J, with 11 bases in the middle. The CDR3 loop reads CASSLEGGNAYNEQFF. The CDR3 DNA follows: TGTGCCAGCAGCTTAGAGGGCGGGAACGCCTACAATGAGCAGTTCTTC.

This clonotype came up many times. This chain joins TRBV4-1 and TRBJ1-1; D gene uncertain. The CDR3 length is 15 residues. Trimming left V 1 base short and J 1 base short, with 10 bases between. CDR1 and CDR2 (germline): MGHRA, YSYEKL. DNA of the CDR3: TGCGCCAGCAGCCAAGGGTGGGGAACGAACACTGAAGCTTTCTTT. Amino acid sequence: CASSQGWGTNTEAFF.

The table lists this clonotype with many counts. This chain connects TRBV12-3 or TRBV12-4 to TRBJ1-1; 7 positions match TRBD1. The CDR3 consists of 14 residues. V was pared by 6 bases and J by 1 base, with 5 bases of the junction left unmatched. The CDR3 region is CASSLGQENTEAFF. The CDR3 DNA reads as TGTGCCAGCAGCCTAGGACAGGAGAACACTGAAGCTTTCTTT.

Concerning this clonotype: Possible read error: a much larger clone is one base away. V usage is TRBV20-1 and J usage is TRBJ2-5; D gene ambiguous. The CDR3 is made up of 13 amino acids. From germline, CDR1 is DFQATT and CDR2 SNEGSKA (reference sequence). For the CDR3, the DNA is TGCAGTGCCCCCCCCTCGTACCAAGACACCCAGTACTTC. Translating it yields CSAPPSYQDTQYF.

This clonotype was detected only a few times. The CDR3 loop reads CASSPPQGPSYEQYF. Written as DNA, the CDR3 is TGTGCCAGTAGTCCCCCCCAGGGGCCTTCCTACGAGCAGTACTTC. The chain has TRBV19 and TRBJ2-7; weak D call: TRBD1 (6 bases). In germline, CDR1 is LNHDA, CDR2 SQIVND (reference sequence). V was shortened by 5 bases and J by 1 base, with 15 bases between the two germline ends. This CDR3 contains 15 residues. Filled out from reference TRBV19 and TRBJ2-7, the complete variable domain reads DGGITQSPKYLFRKEGQNVTLSCEQNLNHDAMYWYRQDPGQGLRLIYYSQIVNDFQKGDIAEGYSVSREKKESFPLTVTSAQKNPTAFYLCASSPPQGPSYEQYFGPGTRLTVT.

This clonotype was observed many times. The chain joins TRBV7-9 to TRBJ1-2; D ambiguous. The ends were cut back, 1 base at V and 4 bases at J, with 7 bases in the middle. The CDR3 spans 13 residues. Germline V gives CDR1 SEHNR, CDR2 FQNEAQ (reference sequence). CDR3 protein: CASSLDTAYGYTF. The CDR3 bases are TGTGCCAGCAGCTTAGACACAGCCTATGGCTACACCTTC.

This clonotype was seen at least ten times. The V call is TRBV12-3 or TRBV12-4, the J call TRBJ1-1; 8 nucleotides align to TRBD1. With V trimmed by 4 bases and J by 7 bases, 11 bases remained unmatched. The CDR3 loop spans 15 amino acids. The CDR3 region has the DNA TGTGCCAGCAGTTCGATGGGGCAGGGGGCGTTTGAAGCTTTCTTT. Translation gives CASSSMGQGAFEAFF.

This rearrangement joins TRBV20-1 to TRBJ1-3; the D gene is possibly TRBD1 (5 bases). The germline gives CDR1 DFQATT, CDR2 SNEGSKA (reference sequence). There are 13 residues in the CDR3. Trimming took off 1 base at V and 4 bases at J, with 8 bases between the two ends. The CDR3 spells CSARVAGGNTIYF. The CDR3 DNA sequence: TGCAGTGCTAGAGTGGCAGGGGGAAACACCATATATTTT.

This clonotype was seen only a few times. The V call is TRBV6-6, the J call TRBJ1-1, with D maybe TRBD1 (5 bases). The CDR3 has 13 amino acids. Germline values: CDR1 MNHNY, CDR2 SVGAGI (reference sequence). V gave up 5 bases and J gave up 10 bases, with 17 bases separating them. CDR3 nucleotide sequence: TGTGCCAGCAGTATACTCTCAGGGAGATCAGCTTTCTTT. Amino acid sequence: CASSILSGRSAFF.

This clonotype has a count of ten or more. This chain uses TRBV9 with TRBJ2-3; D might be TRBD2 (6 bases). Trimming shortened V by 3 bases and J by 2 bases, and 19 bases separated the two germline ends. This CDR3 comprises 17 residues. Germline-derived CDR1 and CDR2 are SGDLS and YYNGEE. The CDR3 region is CASSANTGTPLTDTQYF. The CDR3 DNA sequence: TGTGCCAGCAGCGCAAATACCGGGACTCCTCTCACAGATACGCAGTATTTT.

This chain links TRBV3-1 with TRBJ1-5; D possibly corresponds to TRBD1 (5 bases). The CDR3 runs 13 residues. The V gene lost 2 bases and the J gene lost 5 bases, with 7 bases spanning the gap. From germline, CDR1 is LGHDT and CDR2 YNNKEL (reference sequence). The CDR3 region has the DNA TGTGCCAGCAGCCAACAGGGCGATCAGCCCCAGCATTTT. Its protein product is CASSQQGDQPQHF.

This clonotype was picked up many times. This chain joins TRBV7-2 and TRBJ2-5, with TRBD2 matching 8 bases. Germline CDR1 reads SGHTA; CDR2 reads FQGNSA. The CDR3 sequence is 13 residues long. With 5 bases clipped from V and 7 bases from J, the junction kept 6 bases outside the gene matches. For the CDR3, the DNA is TGTGCCAGCAGCCAAACTAGCGGTAGGACCCAGTACTTC. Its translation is CASSQTSGRTQYF.

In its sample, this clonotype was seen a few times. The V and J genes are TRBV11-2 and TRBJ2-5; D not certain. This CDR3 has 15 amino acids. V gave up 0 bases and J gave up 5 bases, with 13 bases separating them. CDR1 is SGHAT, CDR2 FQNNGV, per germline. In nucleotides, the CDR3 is TGTGCCAGCAGCTTAGATAACCCCGGCTCGGAGACCCAGTACTTC. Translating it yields CASSLDNPGSETQYF.

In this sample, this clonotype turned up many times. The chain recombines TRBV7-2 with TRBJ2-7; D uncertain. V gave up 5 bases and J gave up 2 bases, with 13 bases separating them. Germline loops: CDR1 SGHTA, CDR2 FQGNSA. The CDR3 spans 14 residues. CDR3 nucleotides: TGTGCCAGCAGCCTGGACGCAACCACCTACGAGCAGTACTTC. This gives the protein CASSLDATTYEQYF.

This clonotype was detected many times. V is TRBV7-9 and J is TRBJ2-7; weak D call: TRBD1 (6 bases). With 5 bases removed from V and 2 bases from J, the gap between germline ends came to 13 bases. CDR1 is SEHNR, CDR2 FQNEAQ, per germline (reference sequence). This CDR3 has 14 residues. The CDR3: CASSPVDSTYEQYF. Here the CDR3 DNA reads TGTGCCAGCAGCCCCGTGGACAGTACCTACGAGCAGTACTTC.

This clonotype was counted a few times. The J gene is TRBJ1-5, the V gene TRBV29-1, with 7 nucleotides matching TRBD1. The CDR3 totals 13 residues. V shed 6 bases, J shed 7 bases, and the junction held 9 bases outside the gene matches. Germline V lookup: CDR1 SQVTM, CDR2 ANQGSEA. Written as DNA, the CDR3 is TGCAGCGTCGGACAGGTCGTAGGCCAGCCCCAGCATTTT. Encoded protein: CSVGQVVGQPQHF. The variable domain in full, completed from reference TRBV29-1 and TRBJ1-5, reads SAVISQKPSRDICQRGTSLTIQCQVDSQVTMMFWYRQQPGQSLTLIATANQGSEATYESGFVIDKFPISRPNLTFSTLTVSNMSPEDSSIYLCSVGQVVGQPQHFGDGTRLSIL.

CDR3 sequence reads: CASSPPSTDTQYF. The CDR3 coding sequence is TGTGCCAGCTCACCACCCAGCACAGATACGCAGTATTTT. The rearrangement uses TRBV18 and TRBJ2-3; D is ambiguous. This CDR3 contains 13 residues. Between the trimmed V and J ends, which lost 0 bases and 0 bases, there was a span of 1 base. Per germline, CDR1 KGHSH and CDR2 LQKENI. Full variable domain (rest looked up from reference TRBV18 and TRBJ2-3): NAGVMQNPRHLVRRRGQEARLRCSPMKGHSHVYWYRQLPEEGLKFMVYLQKENIIDESGMPKERFSAEFPKEGPSILRIQQVVRGDSAAYFCASSPPSTDTQYFGPGTRLTVL.

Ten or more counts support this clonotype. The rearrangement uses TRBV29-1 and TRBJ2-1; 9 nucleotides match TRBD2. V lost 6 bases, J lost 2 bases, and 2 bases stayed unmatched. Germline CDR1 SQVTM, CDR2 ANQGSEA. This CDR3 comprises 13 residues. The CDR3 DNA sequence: TGCAGCGTCGTAGCGGGAGCCTACAATGAGCAGTTCTTC. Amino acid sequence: CSVVAGAYNEQFF.

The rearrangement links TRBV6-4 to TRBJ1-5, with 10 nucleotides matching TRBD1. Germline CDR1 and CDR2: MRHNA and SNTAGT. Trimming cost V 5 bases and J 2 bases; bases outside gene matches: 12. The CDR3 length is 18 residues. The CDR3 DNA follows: TGTGCCAGCAGTAAGCAGAGACAGGGGGCGGCCGGCAATCAGCCCCAGCATTTT. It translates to CASSKQRQGAAGNQPQHF.

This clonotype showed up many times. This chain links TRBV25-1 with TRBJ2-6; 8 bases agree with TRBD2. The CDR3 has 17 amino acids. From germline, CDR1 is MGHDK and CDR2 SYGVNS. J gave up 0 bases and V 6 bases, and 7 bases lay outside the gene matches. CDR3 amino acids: CASRESGGSSGANVLTF. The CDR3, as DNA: TGTGCCAGCAGAGAAAGCGGGGGTAGCTCTGGGGCCAACGTCCTGACTTTC.

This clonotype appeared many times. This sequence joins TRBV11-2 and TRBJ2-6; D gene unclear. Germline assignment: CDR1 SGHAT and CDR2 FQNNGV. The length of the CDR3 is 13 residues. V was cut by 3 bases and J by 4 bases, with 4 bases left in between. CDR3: CASSFAGANVLTF. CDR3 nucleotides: TGTGCCAGCAGCTTTGCGGGGGCCAACGTCCTGACTTTC.

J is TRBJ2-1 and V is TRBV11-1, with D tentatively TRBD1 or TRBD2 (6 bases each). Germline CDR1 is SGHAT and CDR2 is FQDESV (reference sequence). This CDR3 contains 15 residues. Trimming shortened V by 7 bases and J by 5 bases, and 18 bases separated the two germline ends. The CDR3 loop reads CASKFRGGTHNEQFF. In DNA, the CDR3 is TGTGCCAGCAAATTTCGAGGGGGGACCCACAATGAGCAGTTCTTC.

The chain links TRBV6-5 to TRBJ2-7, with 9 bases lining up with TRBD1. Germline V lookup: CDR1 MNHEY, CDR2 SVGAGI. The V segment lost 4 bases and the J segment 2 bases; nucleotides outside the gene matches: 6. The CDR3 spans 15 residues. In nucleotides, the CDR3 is TGTGCCAGCAGTTCCGGGACAGGGCCACCCTACGAGCAGTACTTC. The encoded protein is CASSSGTGPPYEQYF.